The rows below give T cell receptor beta chains drawn from one sample of a study of shared clonotypes between healthy human individuals. Using immunoSEQ multiplex PCR, the repertoire was profiled, and TCRdb retains in-frame clones only, with some absent. The sample has some 2,500,000 clones, roughly 93% seen once. Sequenced sample: naive CD4+ T cells from PBMCs. The receptors were sampled from a man between 18 and 29 years old in good health. Some clones in this sample may be carry-over from other donors' samples. Each CDR3 is given with its conserved first and last residue. A D gene is named only where the DNA matches it firmly. A row's size may be missing; if present it is once, few, many or a size class.

CDR3aa	CDR3nt	d_gene	abundance	j_gene	v_gene
CASSKLAGGGYNEQFF	TGTGCCAGCAGCAAACTAGCGGGAGGAGGGTACAATGAGCAGTTCTTC	TRBD2	.	TRBJ2-1	TRBV27
CASSELYGAGEKLFF	TGTGCCAGCAGTGAACTCTACGGCGCTGGAGAAAAACTGTTTTTT	.	.	TRBJ1-4	TRBV6-1
CASSRTGEVSNQPQHF	TGTGCCAGCAGCCGTACCGGCGAGGTTAGCAATCAGCCCCAGCATTTT	.	.	TRBJ1-5	TRBV27
CASERSSYNEQFF	TGTGCCAGCGAAAGGAGCTCCTACAATGAGCAGTTCTTC	.	once	TRBJ2-1	TRBV28
CAIREGGEETQYF	TGTGCCATTAGGGAAGGGGGCGAAGAGACCCAGTACTTC	TRBD1	.	TRBJ2-5	TRBV10-3
CASSLAASTDTQYF	TGTGCCAGCAGCTTAGCGGCTAGCACAGATACGCAGTATTTT	.	.	TRBJ2-3	TRBV11-1
CSASQAVFYEQYF	TGCAGCGCCTCACAGGCAGTCTTCTACGAGCAGTACTTC	.	.	TRBJ2-7	TRBV29-1
CASSARPDSSSYEQYF	TGTGCCAGCAGCGCGAGACCGGACAGCTCGTCCTACGAGCAGTACTTC	.	.	TRBJ2-7	TRBV9
CASQSPGGRDEKLFF	TGTGCCTCCCAGAGCCCGGGGGGGCGAGATGAAAAACTGTTTTTT	.	.	TRBJ1-4	TRBV7-9
CASSTYRDRGQPQHF	TGTGCCAGCAGTACTTACCGGGACAGGGGTCAGCCCCAGCATTTT	TRBD1	.	TRBJ1-5	TRBV28
CASSLGGRVQTQYF	TGTGCCAGCAGCTTAGGCGGGAGGGTGCAGACCCAGTACTTC	TRBD2	.	TRBJ2-5	TRBV7-9
CASSQGVGADTQYF	TGCGCCAGCAGCCAAGGAGTCGGGGCAGATACGCAGTATTTT	.	.	TRBJ2-3	TRBV4-3
CASRPYSNQPQHF	TGTGCCAGCAGACCTTATAGCAATCAGCCCCAGCATTTT	.	.	TRBJ1-5	TRBV28
CASTLQGYEQYF	TGCGCCAGCACCCTTCAGGGCTACGAGCAGTACTTC	.	once	TRBJ2-7	TRBV5-1
CASSPDRGPYNEQFF	TGTGCCAGCAGCCCCGACAGGGGTCCGTACAATGAGCAGTTCTTC	TRBD1	.	TRBJ2-1	TRBV7-2
CASSFGQGVTEQYF	TGTGCCAGCAGCTTCGGGCAGGGCGTCACCGAGCAGTACTTC	.	.	TRBJ2-7	TRBV5-6
CASSPRTPYNEQFF	TGTGCCAGCAGTCCACGGACGCCGTACAATGAGCAGTTCTTC	.	.	TRBJ2-1	TRBV27
CASSLDRVYGYTF	TGTGCCAGCAGCCTTGACAGGGTCTATGGCTACACCTTC	TRBD1	.	TRBJ1-2	TRBV5-5
CASSLPTGLGQVTDTQYF	TGTGCCAGCAGCTTACCTACTGGTCTGGGACAGGTCACAGATACGCAGTATTTT	TRBD1	.	TRBJ2-3	TRBV7-9
CAWSRTGGNEKLFF	TGTGCCTGGAGTCGGACAGGGGGGAATGAAAAACTGTTTTTT	TRBD1	.	TRBJ1-4	TRBV30
CASSWDRGTEAFF	TGTGCCAGCAGTTGGGACAGGGGGACTGAAGCTTTCTTT	TRBD1	.	TRBJ1-1	TRBV27
CSVVRTGGSETQYF	TGCAGCGTTGTGAGGACAGGGGGCTCGGAGACCCAGTACTTC	TRBD1	.	TRBJ2-5	TRBV29-1
CASSLTGTNTGELFF	TGTGCCAGCAGCTTAACCGGGACTAACACCGGGGAGCTGTTTTTT	.	few	TRBJ2-2	TRBV7-3
CASSPLSGSYNEQFF	TGTGCCAGCTCACCACTTTCGGGCTCCTACAATGAGCAGTTCTTC	.	.	TRBJ2-1	TRBV18
CASSLFGSGDKDGYTF	TGTGCCAGCAGCTTGTTTGGTTCAGGGGACAAGGATGGCTACACCTTC	.	.	TRBJ1-2	TRBV5-8
CATSRDGPRTDNEQFF	TGTGCCACCAGCAGAGATGGCCCGCGGACCGACAATGAGCAGTTCTTC	.	few	TRBJ2-1	TRBV15
CASIASGYNEQFF	TGTGCCAGCATTGCTAGCGGCTACAATGAGCAGTTCTTC	TRBD2	.	TRBJ2-1	TRBV28
CASSRLAGDTDTQYF	TGTGCCAGCAGCCGACTAGCGGGGGACACAGATACGCAGTATTTT	TRBD2	.	TRBJ2-3	TRBV2
CASSPGSSYGYTF	TGTGCCAGCAGTCCGGGTTCCAGCTATGGCTACACCTTC	.	.	TRBJ1-2	TRBV28